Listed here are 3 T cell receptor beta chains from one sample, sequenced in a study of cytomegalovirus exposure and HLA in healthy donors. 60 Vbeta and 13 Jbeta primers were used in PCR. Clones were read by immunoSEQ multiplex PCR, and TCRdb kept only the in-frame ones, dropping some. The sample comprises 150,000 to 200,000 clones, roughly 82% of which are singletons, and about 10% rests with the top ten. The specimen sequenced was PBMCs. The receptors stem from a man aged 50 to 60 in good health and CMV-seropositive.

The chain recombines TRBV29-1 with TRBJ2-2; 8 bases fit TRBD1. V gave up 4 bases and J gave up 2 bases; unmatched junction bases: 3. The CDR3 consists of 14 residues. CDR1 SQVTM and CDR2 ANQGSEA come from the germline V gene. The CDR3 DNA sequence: TGCAGCGTTGTTCAGGGGGCTAACACCGGGGAGCTGTTTTTT. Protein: CSVVQGANTGELFF.

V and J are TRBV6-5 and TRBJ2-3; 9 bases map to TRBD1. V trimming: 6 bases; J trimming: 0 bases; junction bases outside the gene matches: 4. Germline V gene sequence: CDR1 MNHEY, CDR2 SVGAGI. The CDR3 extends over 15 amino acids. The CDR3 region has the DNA TGTGCCAGCAGACGACAGGGGGACAGCACAGATACGCAGTATTTT. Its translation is CASRRQGDSTDTQYF.

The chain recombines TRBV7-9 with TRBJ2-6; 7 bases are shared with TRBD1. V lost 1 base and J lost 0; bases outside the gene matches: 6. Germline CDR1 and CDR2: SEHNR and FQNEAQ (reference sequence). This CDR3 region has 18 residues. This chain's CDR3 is CASSLERTGLSGANVLTF. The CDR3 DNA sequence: TGTGCCAGCAGCTTAGAAAGGACAGGACTCTCTGGGGCCAACGTCCTGACTTTC.